A single sample is the source of the 9 T cell receptor beta chains below, sequenced in a study of T-cell reconstitution after alpha-beta-depleted transplantation in children. The authors prepared the TCRbeta library with unique molecular identifiers. TCRdb fed the PCR reads into MiXCR, producing one record per CDR3 protein. The sample records more than 500,000 distinct CDR3 sequences, over 9.5% being singletons. The sequencing here drew on PBMCs, mostly from graft donor cells, taken 180 days after TCRalphabeta/CD19-depleted stem cell transplant. These receptors were obtained from a female patient between 2 and 15 years old who had a stem cell transplant for aplastic anemia, so the T cells may come from the graft donor.

The chain carries TRBV7-2 and TRBJ2-1; 9 bases line up with TRBD2. The J segment lost 0 bases and the V segment lost 4 bases, leaving 4 bases of the junction unmatched. CDR1 and CDR2 (germline): SGHTA, FQGNSA. The CDR3 contains 16 residues. CDR3 sequence: CASSSWTSASYNEQFF. Here the CDR3 DNA reads TGTGCCAGCAGCTCCTGGACTAGCGCCTCCTACAATGAGCAGTTCTTC.

This clonotype was detected a few times. This chain connects TRBV15 to TRBJ2-7, with 12 nucleotides matching TRBD1. CDR3 length: 15 amino acids. Trimming took 6 bases from V and 7 from J; bases not matched to a gene: 10. Germline V gene lookup returns CDR1 LNHNV and CDR2 YYDKDF (reference sequence). The chain's CDR3 is CATRTGTGGAGEQYF. The CDR3 nucleotides read TGTGCCACCAGAACCGGGACAGGGGGCGCAGGGGAGCAGTACTTC.

This clonotype occurred many times. Here the CDR3 DNA reads TGTGCCAGCAGTCTCTGGGACCCGCCAGCGGGGGAGCAGTACTTC. This sequence encodes CASSLWDPPAGEQYF. The V call is TRBV12-3 or TRBV12-4, the J call TRBJ2-7; TRBD2 aligns across 7 bases. The CDR3 runs 15 residues. Trimming removed 5 bases from V and 7 bases from J; junction bases left unmatched: 14.

This clonotype was found a few times. J is TRBJ1-1 and V is TRBV5-1; TRBD1 is a possible D gene (5 bases). The CDR3 length is 15 residues. In germline, CDR1 is SGHRS, CDR2 YFSETQ. V lost 1 base, J lost 5 bases, and 15 bases lay in between. CDR3 DNA sequence: TGCGCCAGCAGCTTGATGGAGTCCGGGGGGACTGAAGCTTTCTTT. It codes for CASSLMESGGTEAFF.

This clonotype was found a few times. The CDR3 reads CASSQGWPPDGVNTEAFF. DNA of the CDR3: TGCGCCAGCAGCCAAGGATGGCCCCCTGATGGGGTGAACACTGAAGCTTTCTTT. The chain recombines TRBV4-3 with TRBJ1-1; no firm D call. CDR3 length equals 18 residues. Germline V gene data show CDR1 as LGHNA and CDR2 as YSLEER. V gave up 1 base and J gave up 0 bases, with 18 bases separating them.

This clonotype was observed a handful of times. The chain couples TRBV12-3 or TRBV12-4 to TRBJ2-1; D is perhaps TRBD2 (5 bases). The CDR3 totals 14 residues. Trimming took off 3 bases at V and 10 bases at J, with 16 bases between the two ends. For the CDR3, the DNA is TGTGCCAGCAGTTTGGTGGAGGTGAGGGAAGAGCAGTTCTTC. Translation: CASSLVEVREEQFF.

CDR3 sequence: CAIMKWGGNISYEQYF. The DNA for the CDR3 is TGTGCCATCATGAAATGGGGGGGTAACATCTCCTACGAGCAGTACTTC. This rearrangement joins TRBV10-3 to TRBJ2-7; 7 bases align to TRBD2. This CDR3 has 16 residues. Trimming removed 7 bases from V and 0 bases from J; junction bases left unmatched: 12. Germline CDR1 is ENHRY and CDR2 is SYGVKD.

J is TRBJ2-4 and V is TRBV10-3, with 8 bases aligning to TRBD1. The CDR3 spans 13 residues. Losses at the gene ends were 4 bases for V and 5 bases for J; bases not matched to a gene: 1. CDR1 is ENHRY and CDR2 is SYGVKD in the germline V gene. CDR3 nucleotide sequence: TGTGCCATCAGTGGACAGGGGCAAAACATTCAGTACTTC. As protein: CAISGQGQNIQYF.

The J gene is TRBJ2-1, the V gene TRBV3-1, with no clear D. Trimming pared 1 base from V and 1 base from J, leaving 5 bases between. CDR3 length: 14 residues. CDR1 LGHDT and CDR2 YNNKEL come from the germline V gene (reference sequence). The CDR3, as DNA: TGTGCCAGCAGCCAAGTACAATCCTACAATGAGCAGTTCTTC. It translates to CASSQVQSYNEQFF.